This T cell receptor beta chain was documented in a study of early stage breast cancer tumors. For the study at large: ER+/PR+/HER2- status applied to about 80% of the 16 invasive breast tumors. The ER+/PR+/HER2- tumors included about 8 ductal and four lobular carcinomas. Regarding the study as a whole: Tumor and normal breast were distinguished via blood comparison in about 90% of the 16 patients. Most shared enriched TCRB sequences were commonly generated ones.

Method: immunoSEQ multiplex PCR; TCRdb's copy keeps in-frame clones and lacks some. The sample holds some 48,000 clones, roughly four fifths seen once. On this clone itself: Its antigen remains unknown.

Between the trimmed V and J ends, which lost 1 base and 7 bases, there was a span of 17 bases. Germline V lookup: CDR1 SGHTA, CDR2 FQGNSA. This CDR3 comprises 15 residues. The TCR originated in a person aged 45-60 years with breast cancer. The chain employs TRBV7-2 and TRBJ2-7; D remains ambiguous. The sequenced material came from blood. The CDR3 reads CASSLVGNLGSEQYF. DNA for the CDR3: TGTGCCAGCAGCTTAGTAGGTAATCTGGGGTCGGAGCAGTACTTC.